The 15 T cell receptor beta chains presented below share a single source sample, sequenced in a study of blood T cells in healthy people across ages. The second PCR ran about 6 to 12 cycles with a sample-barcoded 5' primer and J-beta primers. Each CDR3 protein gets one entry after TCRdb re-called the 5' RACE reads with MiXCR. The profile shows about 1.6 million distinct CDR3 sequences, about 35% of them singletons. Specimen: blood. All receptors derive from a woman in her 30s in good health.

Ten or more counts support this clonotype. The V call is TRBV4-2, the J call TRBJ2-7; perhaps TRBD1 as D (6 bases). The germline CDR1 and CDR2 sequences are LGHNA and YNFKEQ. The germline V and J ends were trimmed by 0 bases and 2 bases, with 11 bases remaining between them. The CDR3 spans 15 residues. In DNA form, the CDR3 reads TGTGCCAGCAGCCAAGATCAGGGACACACCTACGAGCAGTACTTC. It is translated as CASSQDQGHTYEQYF.

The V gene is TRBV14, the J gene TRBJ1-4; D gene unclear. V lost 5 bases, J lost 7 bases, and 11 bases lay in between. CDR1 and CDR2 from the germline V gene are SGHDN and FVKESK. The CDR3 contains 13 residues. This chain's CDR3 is CASSSSGAEKLFF. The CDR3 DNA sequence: TGTGCCAGCAGCTCTAGCGGAGCTGAAAAACTGTTTTTT.

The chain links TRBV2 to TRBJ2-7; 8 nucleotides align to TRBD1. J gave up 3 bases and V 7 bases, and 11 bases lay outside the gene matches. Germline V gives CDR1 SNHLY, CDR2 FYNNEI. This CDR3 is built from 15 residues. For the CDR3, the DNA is TGTGCCAGCATGGAACAGGGGGGAAGGGTCTACGAGCAGTACTTC. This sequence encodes CASMEQGGRVYEQYF.

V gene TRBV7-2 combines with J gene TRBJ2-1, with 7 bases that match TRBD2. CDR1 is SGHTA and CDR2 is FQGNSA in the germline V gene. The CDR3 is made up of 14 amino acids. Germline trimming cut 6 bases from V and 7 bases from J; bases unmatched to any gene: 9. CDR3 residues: CASRKRQGGNEQFF. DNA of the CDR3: TGTGCCAGCAGGAAACGGCAGGGAGGGAATGAGCAGTTCTTC.

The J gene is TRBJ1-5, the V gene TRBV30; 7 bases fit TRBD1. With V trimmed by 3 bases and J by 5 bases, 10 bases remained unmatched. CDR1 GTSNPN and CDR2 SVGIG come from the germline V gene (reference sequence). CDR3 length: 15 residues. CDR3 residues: CAWSAAGGKYQPQHF. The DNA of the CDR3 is TGTGCCTGGAGCGCGGCAGGGGGAAAATATCAGCCCCAGCATTTT. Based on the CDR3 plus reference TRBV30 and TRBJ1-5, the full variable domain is SQTIHQWPATLVQPVGSPLSLECTVEGTSNPNLYWYRQAAGRGLQLLFYSVGIGQISSEVPQNLSASRPQDRQFILSSKKLLLSDSGFYLCAWSAAGGKYQPQHFGDGTRLSIL.

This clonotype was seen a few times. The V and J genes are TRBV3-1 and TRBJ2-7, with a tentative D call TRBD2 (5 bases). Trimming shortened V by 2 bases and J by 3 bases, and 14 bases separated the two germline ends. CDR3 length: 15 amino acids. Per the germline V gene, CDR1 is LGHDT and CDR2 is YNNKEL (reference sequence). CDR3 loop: CASSQFQTGGYEQYF. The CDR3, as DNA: TGTGCCAGCAGCCAATTCCAGACTGGAGGCTACGAGCAGTACTTC.

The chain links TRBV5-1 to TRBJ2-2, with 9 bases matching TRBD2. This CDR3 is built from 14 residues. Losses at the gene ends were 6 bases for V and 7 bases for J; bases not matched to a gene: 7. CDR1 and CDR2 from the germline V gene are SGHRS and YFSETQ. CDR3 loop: CASNERGAHGELFF. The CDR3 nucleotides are TGCGCCAGCAACGAGCGGGGGGCCCACGGGGAGCTGTTTTTT.

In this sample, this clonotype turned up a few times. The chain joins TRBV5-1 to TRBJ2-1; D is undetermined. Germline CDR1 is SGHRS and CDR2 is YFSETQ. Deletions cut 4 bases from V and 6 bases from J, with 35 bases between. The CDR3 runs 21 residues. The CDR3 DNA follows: TGCGCCAGCAGCCCCTCCTCTGTGGGGTCGAATCTCAAGGCCCGTGGCAATGAGCAGTTCTTC. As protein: CASSPSSVGSNLKARGNEQFF.

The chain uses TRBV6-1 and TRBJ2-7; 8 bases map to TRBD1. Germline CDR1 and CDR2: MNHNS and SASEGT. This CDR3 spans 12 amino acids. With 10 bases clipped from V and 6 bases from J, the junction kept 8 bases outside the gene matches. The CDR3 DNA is TGTGCCACCTGGACAGGGCTAAGCGAGCAGTACTTC. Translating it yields CATWTGLSEQYF.

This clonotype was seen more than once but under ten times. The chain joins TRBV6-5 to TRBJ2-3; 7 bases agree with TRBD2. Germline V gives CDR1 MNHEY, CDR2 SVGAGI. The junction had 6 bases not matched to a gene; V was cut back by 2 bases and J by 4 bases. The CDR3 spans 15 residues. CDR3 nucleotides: TGTGCCAGCAGTTACCGAGGGGACTACCCAGATACGCAGTATTTT. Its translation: CASSYRGDYPDTQYF.

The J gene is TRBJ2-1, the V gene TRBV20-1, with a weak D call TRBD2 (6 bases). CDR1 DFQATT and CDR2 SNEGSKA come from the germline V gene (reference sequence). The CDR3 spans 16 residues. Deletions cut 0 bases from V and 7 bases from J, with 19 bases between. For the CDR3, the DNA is TGCAGTGCTAGAGATTGGGACTCCCCTGTAGGAAATGAGCAGTTCTTC. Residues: CSARDWDSPVGNEQFF.

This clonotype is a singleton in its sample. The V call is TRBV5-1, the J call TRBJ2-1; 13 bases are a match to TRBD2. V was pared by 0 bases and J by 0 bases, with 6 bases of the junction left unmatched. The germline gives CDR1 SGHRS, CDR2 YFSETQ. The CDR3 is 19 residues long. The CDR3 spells CASSLAGLAGMGSYNEQFF. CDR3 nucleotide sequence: TGCGCCAGCAGCTTGGCGGGACTAGCGGGAATGGGCTCCTACAATGAGCAGTTCTTC.

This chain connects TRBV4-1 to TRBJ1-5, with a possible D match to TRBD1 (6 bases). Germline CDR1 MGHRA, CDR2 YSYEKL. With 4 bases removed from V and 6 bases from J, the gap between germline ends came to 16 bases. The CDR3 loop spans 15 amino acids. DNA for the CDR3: TGCGCCAGCAGCCCTAACACAGGGAGAAGTCAGCCCCAGCATTTT. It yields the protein CASSPNTGRSQPQHF.

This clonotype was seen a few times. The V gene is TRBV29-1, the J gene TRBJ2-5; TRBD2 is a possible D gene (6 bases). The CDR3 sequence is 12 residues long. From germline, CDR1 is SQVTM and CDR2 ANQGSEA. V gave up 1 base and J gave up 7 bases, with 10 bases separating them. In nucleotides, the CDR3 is TGCAGCGTTGAAGTCCTGGGAGGGACCCAGTACTTC. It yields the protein CSVEVLGGTQYF. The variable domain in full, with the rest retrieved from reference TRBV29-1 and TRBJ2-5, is SAVISQKPSRDICQRGTSLTIQCQVDSQVTMMFWYRQQPGQSLTLIATANQGSEATYESGFVIDKFPISRPNLTFSTLTVSNMSPEDSSIYLCSVEVLGGTQYFGPGTRLLVL.

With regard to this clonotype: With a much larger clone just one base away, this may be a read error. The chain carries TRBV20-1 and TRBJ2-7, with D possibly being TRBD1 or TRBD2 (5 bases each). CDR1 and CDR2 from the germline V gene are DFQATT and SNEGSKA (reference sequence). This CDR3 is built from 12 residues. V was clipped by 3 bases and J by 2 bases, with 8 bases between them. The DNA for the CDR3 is TGCAGTGCTAGCGAGGGGACCTACGAGCAGTACTTC. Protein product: CSASEGTYEQYF.